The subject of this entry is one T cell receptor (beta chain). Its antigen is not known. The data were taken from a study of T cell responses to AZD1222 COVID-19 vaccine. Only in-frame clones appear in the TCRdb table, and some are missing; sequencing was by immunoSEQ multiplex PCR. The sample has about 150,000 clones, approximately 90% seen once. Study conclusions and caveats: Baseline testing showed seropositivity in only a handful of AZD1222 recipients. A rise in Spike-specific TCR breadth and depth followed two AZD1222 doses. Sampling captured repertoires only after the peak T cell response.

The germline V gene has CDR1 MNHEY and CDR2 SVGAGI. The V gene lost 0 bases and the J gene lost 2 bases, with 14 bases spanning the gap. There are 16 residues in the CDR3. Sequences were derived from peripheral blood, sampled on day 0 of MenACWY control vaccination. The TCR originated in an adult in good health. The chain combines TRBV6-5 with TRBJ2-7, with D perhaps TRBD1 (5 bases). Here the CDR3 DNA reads TGTGCCAGCAGTTACTCGAAGACAGCAGCGACCTACGAGCAGTACTTC. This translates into CASSYSKTAATYEQYF.